The 4 T cell receptor beta chains reported below all come from one sample, sequenced in a study of T cell responses to AZD1222 COVID-19 vaccine. Produced via immunoSEQ multiplex PCR; TCRdb's table is partial and in-frame only. Found here are 92,000 or so clones, around 89% of them singletons; the top ten hold around 5.5%. The specimen was peripheral blood, collected 28 days after the second AZD1222 dose. The receptors were gathered from an adult who received the AZD1222 COVID-19 vaccine.

The chain is built from TRBV7-3 and TRBJ2-7; possibly TRBD1 or TRBD2 for D (5 bases each). V dropped 2 bases and J dropped 0 bases, with 8 bases sitting between them. The CDR3 runs 14 residues. Germline CDR1 SGHTA, CDR2 FQGTGA. The CDR3 DNA reads TGTGCCAGCAGCTTAGGTGGGGGCTCCTACGAGCAGTACTTC. Translation gives CASSLGGGSYEQYF.

The chain carries TRBV29-1 and TRBJ2-7; D possibly corresponds to TRBD2 (6 bases). Germline V gene data show CDR1 as SQVTM and CDR2 as ANQGSEA. CDR3 length: 14 amino acids. The V and J ends lost 4 bases and 2 bases respectively, with 15 bases between them. As DNA, the CDR3 is TGCAGCGTTGTGACACTAGCAGCTACCTACGAGCAGTACTTC. Protein: CSVVTLAATYEQYF.

Only one count was recorded for this clone. This chain links TRBV3-1 (or the pseudogene TRBV3-2) with TRBJ2-2; D ambiguous. The length of the CDR3 is 16 residues. Trimming stripped 1 base from V and 1 base from J, with 10 bases between. Germline V gives CDR1 LGHDT, CDR2 YNNKEL (reference sequence). CDR3 coding DNA: TGTGCCAGCAGCCAAGCGACCCTCCAGAACACCGGGGAGCTGTTTTTT. It translates to CASSQATLQNTGELFF.

The V call is TRBV5-5, the J call TRBJ2-3; 11 bases map to TRBD1. The CDR3 is made up of 17 amino acids. V shed 4 bases and J 3 bases; nucleotides not matched to a gene: 10. Germline-derived CDR1 and CDR2 are SGHKS and YYEKEE (reference sequence). CDR3 amino acids: CASSHPPGQGETDTQYF. The DNA of the CDR3 is TGTGCCAGCAGCCACCCTCCGGGACAGGGGGAAACAGATACGCAGTATTTT.